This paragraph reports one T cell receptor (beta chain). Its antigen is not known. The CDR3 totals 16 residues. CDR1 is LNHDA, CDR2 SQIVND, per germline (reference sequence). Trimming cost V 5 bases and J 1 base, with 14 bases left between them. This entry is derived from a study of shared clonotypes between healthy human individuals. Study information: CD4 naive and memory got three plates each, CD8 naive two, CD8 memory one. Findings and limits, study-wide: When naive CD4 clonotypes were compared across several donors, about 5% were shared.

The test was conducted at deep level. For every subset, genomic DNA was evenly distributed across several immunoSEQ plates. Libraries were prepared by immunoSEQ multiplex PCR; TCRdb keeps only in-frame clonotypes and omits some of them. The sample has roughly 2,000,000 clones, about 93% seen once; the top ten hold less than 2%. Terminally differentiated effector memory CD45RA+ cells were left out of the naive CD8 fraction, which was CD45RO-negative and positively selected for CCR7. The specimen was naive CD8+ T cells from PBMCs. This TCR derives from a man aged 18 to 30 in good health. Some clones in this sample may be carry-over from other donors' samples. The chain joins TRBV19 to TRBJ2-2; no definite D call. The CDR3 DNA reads TGTGCCAGTAGTCCCCCCTTTGGTCTGAACACCGGGGAGCTGTTTTTT. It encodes CASSPPFGLNTGELFF. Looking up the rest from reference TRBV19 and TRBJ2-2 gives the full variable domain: DGGITQSPKYLFRKEGQNVTLSCEQNLNHDAMYWYRQDPGQGLRLIYYSQIVNDFQKGDIAEGYSVSREKKESFPLTVTSAQKNPTAFYLCASSPPFGLNTGELFFGEGSRLTVL.